This T cell receptor (beta chain) was retrieved from a study of T-cell reconstitution after alpha-beta-depleted transplantation in children. The CDR3 is made up of 12 amino acids. The germline CDR1 and CDR2 sequences are LGHNT and FRNRAP. Library preparation (for TCRbeta) was performed with unique molecular identifiers. TCRdb ran MiXCR on the PCR reads and lists one entry per CDR3 protein. The table records 500,000 to 600,000 distinct CDR3 sequences, 32% of them present only once. This clonotype was observed a handful of times. Compared with germline, one end of the junction differs, possibly owing to a read error.

The specimen comprised PBMCs from the stem cell graft donor, sampled from the stem cell graft. This clonotype was sampled from a human donor who donated a stem cell graft to a child with aplastic anemia. The chain carries TRBV12-5 and TRBJ1-5; tentative D call: TRBD1 (6 bases). This chain's CDR3 is CASGLDPGHRNF. CDR3 bases: TGTGCTAGTGGTTTGGATCCGGGACACCGCAATTTT.